A selection of T cell receptor beta chains follows, all from one sample in a study of blood T cell repertoires in COVID-19. Produced via immunoSEQ multiplex PCR; TCRdb's table is partial and in-frame only. The sample records 80,000 or so clones, 80% being singletons. The specimen sequenced was peripheral blood. The receptors stem from a woman aged 70-85 years with acute or convalescent COVID-19. CDR3s include the opening cysteine and the closing phenylalanine or tryptophan. D genes are given only for firm matches. Clone size is stated in some rows and not others, as once, few, many or a class when expanded.

V	J	D	size	CDR3	DNA
TRBV5-8	TRBJ2-5	-	-	CASTRGVQETQYF	TGTGCCAGCACCAGGGGGGTCCAAGAGACCCAGTACTTC
TRBV7-2	TRBJ1-3	-	-	CASSAYREPGNTIYF	TGTGCCAGCAGCGCTTACAGGGAACCTGGAAACACCATATATTTT
TRBV6-5	TRBJ2-5	TRBD2	-	CASSYSGTMTETQYF	TGTGCCAGCAGTTACTCCGGGACTATGACCGAGACCCAGTACTTC
TRBV18	TRBJ1-4	-	-	CASSPNRGFDEKLFF	TGTGCCAGCTCACCAAATCGAGGGTTTGATGAAAAACTGTTTTTT
TRBV5-5	TRBJ2-1	-	-	CASSLAVYNEQFF	TGTGCCAGCAGCTTAGCGGTATACAATGAGCAGTTCTTC
TRBV3-1/TRBV3-2	TRBJ2-1	TRBD2	-	CASSPQGGTYNEQFF	TGTGCCAGCAGCCCGCAGGGAGGGACCTACAATGAGCAGTTCTTC
TRBV29-1	TRBJ2-1	-	once	CSVEWSVWGLIDNEQFF	TGCAGCGTTGAATGGTCGGTGTGGGGCCTAATTGACAATGAGCAGTTCTTC
TRBV5-1	TRBJ2-4	-	-	CASSPTGGKNIQYF	TGCGCCAGCAGCCCGACCGGGGGAAAAAACATTCAGTACTTC
TRBV11-2	TRBJ1-1	TRBD1	-	CASSFSGTGAEAFF	TGTGCCAGCAGCTTCTCCGGGACAGGGGCAGAAGCTTTCTTT
TRBV10-3	TRBJ2-7	-	-	CAISESTPGQLYEQYF	TGTGCCATCAGTGAGTCGACTCCGGGACAACTCTACGAGCAGTACTTC
TRBV19	TRBJ2-1	-	few	CASSSTGTLVYNEQFF	TGTGCCAGTAGTTCTACCGGGACACTAGTATACAATGAGCAGTTCTTC
TRBV4-1	TRBJ1-2	TRBD1	-	CASSQHRGNTNYGYTF	TGCGCCAGCAGCCAACACAGGGGCAACACTAACTATGGCTACACCTTC